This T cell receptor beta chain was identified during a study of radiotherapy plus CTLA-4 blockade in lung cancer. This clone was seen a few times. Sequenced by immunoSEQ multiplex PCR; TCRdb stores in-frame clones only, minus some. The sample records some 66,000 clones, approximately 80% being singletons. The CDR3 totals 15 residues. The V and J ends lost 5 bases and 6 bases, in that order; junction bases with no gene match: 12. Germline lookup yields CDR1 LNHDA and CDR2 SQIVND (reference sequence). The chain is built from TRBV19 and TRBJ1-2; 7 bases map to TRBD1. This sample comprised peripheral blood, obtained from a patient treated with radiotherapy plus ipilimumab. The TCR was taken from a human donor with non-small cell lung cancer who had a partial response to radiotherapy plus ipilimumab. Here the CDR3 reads CASSPRQGPLDGYTF. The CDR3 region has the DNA TGTGCCAGTAGTCCCCGACAGGGACCCCTCGATGGCTACACCTTC.